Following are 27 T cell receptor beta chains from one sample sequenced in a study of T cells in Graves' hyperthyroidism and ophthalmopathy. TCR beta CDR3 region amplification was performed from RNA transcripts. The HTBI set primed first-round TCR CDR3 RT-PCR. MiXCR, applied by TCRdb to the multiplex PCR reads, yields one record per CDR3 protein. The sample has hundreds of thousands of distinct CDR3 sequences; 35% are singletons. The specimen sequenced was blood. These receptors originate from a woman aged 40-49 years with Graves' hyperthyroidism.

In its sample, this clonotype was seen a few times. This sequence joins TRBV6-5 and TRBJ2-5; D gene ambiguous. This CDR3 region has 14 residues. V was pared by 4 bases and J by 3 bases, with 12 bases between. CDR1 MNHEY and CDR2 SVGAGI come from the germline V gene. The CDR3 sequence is CASSSTIGEETQYF. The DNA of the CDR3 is TGTGCCAGCAGTTCGACCATTGGGGAAGAGACCCAGTACTTC.

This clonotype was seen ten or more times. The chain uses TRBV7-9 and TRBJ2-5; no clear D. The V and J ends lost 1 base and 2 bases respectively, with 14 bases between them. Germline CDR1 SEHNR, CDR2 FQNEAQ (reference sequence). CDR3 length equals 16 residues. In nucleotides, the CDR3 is TGTGCCAGCAGCTTAGGGAGACCGCCGGGTCAAGAGACCCAGTACTTC. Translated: CASSLGRPPGQETQYF.

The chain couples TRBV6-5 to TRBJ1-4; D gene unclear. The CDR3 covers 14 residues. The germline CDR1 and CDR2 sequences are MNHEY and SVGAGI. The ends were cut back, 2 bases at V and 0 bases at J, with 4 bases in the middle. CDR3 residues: CASSYSATNEKLFF. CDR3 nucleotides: TGTGCCAGCAGTTACAGTGCAACTAATGAAAAACTGTTTTTT.

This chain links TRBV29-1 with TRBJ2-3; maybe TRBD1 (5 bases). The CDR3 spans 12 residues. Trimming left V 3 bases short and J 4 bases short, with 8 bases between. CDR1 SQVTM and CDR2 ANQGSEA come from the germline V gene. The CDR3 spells CSVDYRSDTQYF. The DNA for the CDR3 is TGCAGCGTTGACTACAGGTCAGATACGCAGTATTTT.

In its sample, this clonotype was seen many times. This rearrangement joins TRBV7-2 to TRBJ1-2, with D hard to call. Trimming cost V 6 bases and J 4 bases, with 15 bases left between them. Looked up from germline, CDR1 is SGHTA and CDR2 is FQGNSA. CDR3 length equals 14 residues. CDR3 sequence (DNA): TGTGCCAGCAGACAGCTCGACAACCCCTATGGCTACACCTTC. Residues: CASRQLDNPYGYTF.

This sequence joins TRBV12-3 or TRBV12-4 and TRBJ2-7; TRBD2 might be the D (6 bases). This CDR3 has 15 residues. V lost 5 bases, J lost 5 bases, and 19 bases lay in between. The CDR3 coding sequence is TGTGCCAGCAGTCCGGTCGGAGGGGATCACGACGAGCAGTACTTC. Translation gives CASSPVGGDHDEQYF.

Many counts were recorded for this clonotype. CDR3 sequence: CASSHGTGNGYGYTF. CDR3 sequence (DNA): TGTGCCAGCAGCCACGGGACAGGAAACGGTTATGGCTACACCTTC. The genes are TRBV7-9 and TRBJ1-2; 8 nucleotides match TRBD1. The CDR3 is 15 amino acids. With V trimmed by 5 bases and J by 5 bases, 10 bases remained unmatched. Germline-derived CDR1 and CDR2 are SEHNR and FQNEAQ (reference sequence).

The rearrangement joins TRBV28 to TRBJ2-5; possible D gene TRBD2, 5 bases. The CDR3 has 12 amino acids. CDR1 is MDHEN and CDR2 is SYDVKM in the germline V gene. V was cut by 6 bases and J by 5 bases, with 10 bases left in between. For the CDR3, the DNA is TGTGCCAGCAGGGGAGCATTGGAGACCCAGTACTTC. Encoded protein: CASRGALETQYF.

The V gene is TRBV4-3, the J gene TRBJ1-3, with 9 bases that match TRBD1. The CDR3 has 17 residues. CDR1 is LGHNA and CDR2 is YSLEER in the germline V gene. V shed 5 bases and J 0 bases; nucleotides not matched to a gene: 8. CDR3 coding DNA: TGCGCCAGCAGCAGGGGAGGACAGGGGTTCTCTGGAAACACCATATATTTT. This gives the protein CASSRGGQGFSGNTIYF.

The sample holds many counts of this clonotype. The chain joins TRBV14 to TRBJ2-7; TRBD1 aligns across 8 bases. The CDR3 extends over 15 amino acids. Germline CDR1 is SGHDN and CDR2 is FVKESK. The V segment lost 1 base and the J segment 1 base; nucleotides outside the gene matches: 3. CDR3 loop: CASSQGTGRSYEQYF. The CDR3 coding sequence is TGTGCCAGCAGCCAAGGGACAGGGCGATCCTACGAGCAGTACTTC.

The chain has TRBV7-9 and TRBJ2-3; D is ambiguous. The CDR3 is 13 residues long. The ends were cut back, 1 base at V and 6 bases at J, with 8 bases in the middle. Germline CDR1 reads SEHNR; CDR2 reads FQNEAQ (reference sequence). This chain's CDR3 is CASSLVGQDTQYF. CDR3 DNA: TGTGCCAGCAGCTTAGTCGGGCAGGATACGCAGTATTTT.

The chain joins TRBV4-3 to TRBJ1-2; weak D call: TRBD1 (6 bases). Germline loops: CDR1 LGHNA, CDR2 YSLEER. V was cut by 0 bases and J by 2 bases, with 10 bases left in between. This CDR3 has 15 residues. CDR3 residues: CASSQDLGANYGYTF. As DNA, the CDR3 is TGCGCCAGCAGCCAAGATTTGGGGGCCAACTATGGCTACACCTTC.

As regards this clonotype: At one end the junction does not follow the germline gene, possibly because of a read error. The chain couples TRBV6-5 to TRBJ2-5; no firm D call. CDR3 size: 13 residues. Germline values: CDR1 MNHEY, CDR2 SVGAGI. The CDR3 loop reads CAISYSTQETQYF. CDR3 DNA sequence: TGTGCCATCAGTTACAGTACTCAAGAGACCCAGTACTTC.

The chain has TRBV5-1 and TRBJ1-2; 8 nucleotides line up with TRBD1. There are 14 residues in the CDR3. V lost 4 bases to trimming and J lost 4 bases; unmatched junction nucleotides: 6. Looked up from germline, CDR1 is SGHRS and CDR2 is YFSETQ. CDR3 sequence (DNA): TGCGCCAGCAGCCGAGAAGGGACAGGCTATGGCTACACCTTC. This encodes CASSREGTGYGYTF.

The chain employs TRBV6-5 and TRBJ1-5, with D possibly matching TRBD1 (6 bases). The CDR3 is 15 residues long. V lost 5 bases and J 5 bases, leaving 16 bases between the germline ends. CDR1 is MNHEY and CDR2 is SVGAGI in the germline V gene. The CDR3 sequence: CASSDTGAQHQPQHF. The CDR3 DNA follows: TGTGCCAGCAGTGATACGGGGGCGCAGCATCAGCCCCAGCATTTT.

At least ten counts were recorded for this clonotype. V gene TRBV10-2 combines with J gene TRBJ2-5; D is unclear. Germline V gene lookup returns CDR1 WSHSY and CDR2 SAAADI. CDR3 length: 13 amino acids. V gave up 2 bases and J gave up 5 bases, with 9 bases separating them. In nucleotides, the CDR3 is TGCGCCAGCAGTGAGCCCAGGTTGGAGACCCAGTACTTC. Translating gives CASSEPRLETQYF.

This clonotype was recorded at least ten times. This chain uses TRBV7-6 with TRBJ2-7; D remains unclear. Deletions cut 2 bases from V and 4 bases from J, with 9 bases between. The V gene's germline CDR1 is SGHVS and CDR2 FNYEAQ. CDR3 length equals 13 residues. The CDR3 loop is CASSLSLGYEQYF. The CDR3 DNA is TGTGCCAGCAGCTTATCACTGGGATACGAGCAGTACTTC.

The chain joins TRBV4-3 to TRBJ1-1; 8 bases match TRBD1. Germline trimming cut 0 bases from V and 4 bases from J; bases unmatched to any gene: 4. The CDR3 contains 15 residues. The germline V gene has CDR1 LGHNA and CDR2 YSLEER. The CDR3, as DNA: TGCGCCAGCAGCCAAGATCTAGACAGGGGCACTGAAGCTTTCTTT. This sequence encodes CASSQDLDRGTEAFF.

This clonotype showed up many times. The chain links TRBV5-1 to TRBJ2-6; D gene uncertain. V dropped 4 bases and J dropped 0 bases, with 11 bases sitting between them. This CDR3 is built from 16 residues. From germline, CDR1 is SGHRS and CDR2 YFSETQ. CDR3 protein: CASSLDTDSGANVLTF. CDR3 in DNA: TGCGCCAGCAGCCTTGATACAGACTCTGGGGCCAACGTCCTGACTTTC.

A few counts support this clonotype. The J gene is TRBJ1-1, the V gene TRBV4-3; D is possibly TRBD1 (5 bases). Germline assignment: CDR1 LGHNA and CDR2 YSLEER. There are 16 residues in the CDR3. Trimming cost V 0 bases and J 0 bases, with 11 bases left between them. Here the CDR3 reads CASSQEIGTVNTEAFF. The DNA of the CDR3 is TGCGCCAGCAGCCAAGAAATTGGGACGGTGAACACTGAAGCTTTCTTT.

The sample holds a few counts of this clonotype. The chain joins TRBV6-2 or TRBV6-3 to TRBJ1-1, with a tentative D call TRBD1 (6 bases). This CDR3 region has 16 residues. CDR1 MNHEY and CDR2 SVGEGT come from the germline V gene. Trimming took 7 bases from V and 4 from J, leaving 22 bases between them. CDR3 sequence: CASKAHSGAEGTEAFF. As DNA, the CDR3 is TGTGCCAGCAAAGCGCATTCAGGGGCGGAGGGCACTGAAGCTTTCTTT.

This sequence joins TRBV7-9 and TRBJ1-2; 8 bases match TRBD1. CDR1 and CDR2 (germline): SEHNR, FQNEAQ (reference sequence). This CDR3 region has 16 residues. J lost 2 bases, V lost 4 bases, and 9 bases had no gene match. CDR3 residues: CASSSLGQGANYGYTF. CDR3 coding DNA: TGTGCCAGCAGCTCACTCGGCCAGGGGGCGAACTATGGCTACACCTTC.

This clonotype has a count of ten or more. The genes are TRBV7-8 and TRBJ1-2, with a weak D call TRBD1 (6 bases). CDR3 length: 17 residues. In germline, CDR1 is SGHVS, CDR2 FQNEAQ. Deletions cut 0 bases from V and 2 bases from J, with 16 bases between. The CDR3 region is CASSLAYRASSNYGYTF. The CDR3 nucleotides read TGTGCCAGCAGCTTAGCGTACAGGGCCTCATCCAACTATGGCTACACCTTC. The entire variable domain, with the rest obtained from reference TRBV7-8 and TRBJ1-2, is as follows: GAGVSQSPRYKVAKRGQDVALRCDPISGHVSLFWYQQALGQGPEFLTYFQNEAQLDKSGLPSDRFFAERPEGSVSTLKIQRTQQEDSAVYLCASSLAYRASSNYGYTFGSGTRLTVV.

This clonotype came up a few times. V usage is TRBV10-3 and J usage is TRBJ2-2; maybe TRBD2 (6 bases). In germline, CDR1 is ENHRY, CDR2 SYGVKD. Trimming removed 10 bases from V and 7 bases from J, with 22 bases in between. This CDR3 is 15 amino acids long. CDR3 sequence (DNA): TGTGCCAGCGGAAGTGCAGGGTACGGGAGCGGGGAGCTGTTTTTT. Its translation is CASGSAGYGSGELFF.

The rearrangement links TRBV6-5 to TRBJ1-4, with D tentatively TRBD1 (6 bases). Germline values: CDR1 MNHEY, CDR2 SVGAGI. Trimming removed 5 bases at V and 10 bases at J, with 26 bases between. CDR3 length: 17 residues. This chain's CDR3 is CASSRWTALSNPGKLFF. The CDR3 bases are TGTGCCAGCAGTAGGTGGACAGCCCTTTCGAACCCGGGAAAACTGTTTTTT.

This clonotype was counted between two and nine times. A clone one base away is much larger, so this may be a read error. CDR3 nucleotides: TGTGCCAGCAGAGCAACTAATGAAAAACTGTTTTTT. Amino acids: CASRATNEKLFF. The genes are TRBV6-2 or TRBV6-3 and TRBJ1-4; D unclear. Trimming removed 6 bases from V and 0 bases from J, with 2 bases in between. CDR3 size: 12 residues. The germline V gene has CDR1 MNHEY and CDR2 SVGEGT.

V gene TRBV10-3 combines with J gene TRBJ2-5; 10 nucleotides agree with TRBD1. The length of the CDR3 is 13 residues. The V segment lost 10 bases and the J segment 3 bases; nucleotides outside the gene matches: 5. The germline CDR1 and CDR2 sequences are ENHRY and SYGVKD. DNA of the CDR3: TGTGCCACCGGGGGACAGGGGAAAGAGACCCAGTACTTC. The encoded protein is CATGGQGKETQYF.